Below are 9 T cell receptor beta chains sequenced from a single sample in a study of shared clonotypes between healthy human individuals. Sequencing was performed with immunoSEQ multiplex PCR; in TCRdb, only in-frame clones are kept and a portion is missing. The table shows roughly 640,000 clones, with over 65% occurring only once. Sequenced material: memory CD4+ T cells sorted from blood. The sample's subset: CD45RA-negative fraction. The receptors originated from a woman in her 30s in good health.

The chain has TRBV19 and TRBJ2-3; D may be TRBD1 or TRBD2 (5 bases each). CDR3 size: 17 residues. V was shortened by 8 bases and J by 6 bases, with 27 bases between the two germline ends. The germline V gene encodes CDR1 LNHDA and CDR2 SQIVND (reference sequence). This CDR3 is CASQRVGSGTSRDTQYF. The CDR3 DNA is TGTGCCAGTCAGAGGGTGGGCTCCGGGACGTCTCGCGATACGCAGTATTTT. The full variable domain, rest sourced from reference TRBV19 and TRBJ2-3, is DGGITQSPKYLFRKEGQNVTLSCEQNLNHDAMYWYRQDPGQGLRLIYYSQIVNDFQKGDIAEGYSVSREKKESFPLTVTSAQKNPTAFYLCASQRVGSGTSRDTQYFGPGTRLTVL.

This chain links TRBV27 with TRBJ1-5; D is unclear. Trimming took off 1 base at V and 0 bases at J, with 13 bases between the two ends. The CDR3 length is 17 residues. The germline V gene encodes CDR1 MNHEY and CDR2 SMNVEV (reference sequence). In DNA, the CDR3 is TGTGCCAGCAGTTTATTCTATACGGGTCATAGCAATCAGCCCCAGCATTTT. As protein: CASSLFYTGHSNQPQHF.

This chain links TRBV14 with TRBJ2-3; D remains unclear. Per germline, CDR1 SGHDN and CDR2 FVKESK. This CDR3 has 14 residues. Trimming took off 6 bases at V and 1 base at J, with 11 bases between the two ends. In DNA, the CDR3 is TGTGCCAGCAGTGAGTCTCTACGCACAGATACGCAGTATTTT. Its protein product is CASSESLRTDTQYF.

The CDR3 DNA reads TGTGCCAGCAGCTGGACCGGGACTGGGTTTGTCGGCTACACCTTC. Translation: CASSWTGTGFVGYTF. The chain is built from TRBV7-2 and TRBJ1-2; the D gene is possibly TRBD1 (5 bases). The length of the CDR3 is 15 residues. Germline V gene lookup returns CDR1 SGHTA and CDR2 FQGNSA. V was pared by 4 bases and J by 8 bases, with 20 bases between.

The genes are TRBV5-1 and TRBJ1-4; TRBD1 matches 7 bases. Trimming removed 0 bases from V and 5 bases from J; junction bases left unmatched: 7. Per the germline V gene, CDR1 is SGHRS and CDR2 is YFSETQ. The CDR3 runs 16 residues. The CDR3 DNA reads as TGCGCCAGCAGCTTGGTCGGGACAGCCCCAAATGAAAAACTGTTTTTT. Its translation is CASSLVGTAPNEKLFF.

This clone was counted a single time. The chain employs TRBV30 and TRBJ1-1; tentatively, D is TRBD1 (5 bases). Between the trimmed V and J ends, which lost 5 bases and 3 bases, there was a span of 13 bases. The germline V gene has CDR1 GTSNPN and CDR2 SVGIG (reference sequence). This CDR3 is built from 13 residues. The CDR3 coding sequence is TGTGCCTGGTCCGGGACTATGGACACTGAAGCTTTCTTT. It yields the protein CAWSGTMDTEAFF.

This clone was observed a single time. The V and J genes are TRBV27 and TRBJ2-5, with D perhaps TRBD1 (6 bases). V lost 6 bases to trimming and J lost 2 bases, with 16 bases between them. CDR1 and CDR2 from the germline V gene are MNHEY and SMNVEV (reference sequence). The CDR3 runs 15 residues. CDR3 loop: CASRRQARRQETQYF. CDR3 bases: TGTGCCAGCAGGAGACAGGCGAGGCGTCAAGAGACCCAGTACTTC.

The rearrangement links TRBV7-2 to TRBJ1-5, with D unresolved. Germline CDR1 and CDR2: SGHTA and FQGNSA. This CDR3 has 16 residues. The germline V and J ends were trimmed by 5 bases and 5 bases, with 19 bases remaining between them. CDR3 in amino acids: CASSPPGRSRHQPQHF. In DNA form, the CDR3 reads TGTGCCAGCAGCCCCCCCGGAAGGTCGAGACATCAGCCCCAGCATTTT.

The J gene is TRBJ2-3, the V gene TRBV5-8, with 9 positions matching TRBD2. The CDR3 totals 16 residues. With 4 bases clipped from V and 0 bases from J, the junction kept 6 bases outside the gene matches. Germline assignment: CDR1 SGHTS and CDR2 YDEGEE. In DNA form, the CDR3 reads TGTGCCAGCAGCCCACTAGCGGGTTCTAGCACAGATACGCAGTATTTT. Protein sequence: CASSPLAGSSTDTQYF. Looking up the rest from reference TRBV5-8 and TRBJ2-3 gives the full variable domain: EAGVTQSPTHLIKTRGQQATLRCSPISGHTSVYWYQQALGLGLQFLLWYDEGEERNRGNFPPRFSGRQFPNYSSELNVNALELEDSALYLCASSPLAGSSTDTQYFGPGTRLTVL.